This T cell receptor (beta chain) was sequenced for a study of T cells in Graves' hyperthyroidism and ophthalmopathy. Orbital computed tomography and thyroid ultrasound, together with serum TRAb and thyroxine and clinical symptoms, were used for diagnoses. Germline V lookup: CDR1 SGDLS, CDR2 YYNGEE. V was clipped by 4 bases and J by 6 bases, with 14 bases between them. The CDR3 covers 13 residues. Amplification yielded TCR beta CDR3 regions, with RNA transcripts as the source. The HTBI primer set served for first-round RT-PCR of the TCR CDR3. TCRdb re-called the multiplex PCR reads with MiXCR, one entry per CDR3 protein. The sample lists 500,000 to 650,000 distinct CDR3 sequences, less than 20% occurring once.

The receptor comes from a man aged 35 to 55 with Graves' ophthalmopathy. V usage is TRBV9 and J usage is TRBJ2-7; D unresolved. Sequenced input: blood. In nucleotides, the CDR3 is TGTGCCAGCAGCATCCGAATAGAAGGCGAGCAGTACTTC. Translation: CASSIRIEGEQYF.